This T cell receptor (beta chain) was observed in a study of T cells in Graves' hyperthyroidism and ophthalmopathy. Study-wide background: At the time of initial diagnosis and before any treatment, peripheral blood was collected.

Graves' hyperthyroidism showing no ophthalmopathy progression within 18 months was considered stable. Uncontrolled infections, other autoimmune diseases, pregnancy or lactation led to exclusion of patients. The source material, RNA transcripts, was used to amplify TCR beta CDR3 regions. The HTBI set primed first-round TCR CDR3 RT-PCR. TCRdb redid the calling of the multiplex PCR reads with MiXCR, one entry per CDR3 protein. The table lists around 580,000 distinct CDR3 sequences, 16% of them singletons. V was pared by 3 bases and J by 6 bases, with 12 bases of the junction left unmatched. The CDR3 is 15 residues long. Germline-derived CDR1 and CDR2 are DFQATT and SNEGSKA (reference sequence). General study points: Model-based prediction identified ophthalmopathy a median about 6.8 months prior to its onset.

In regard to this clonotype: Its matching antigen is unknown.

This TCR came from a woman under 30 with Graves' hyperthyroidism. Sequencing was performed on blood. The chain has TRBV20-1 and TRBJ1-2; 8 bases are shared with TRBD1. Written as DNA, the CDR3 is TGCAGTGCTAGTCAGAGGTCCAGGGGGCAAGATGGCTACACCTTC. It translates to CSASQRSRGQDGYTF.